The subject of this entry is one T cell receptor beta chain. The V end was cut by 3 bases, the J end by 2 bases, with 17 bases between. Per germline, CDR1 SGHVS and CDR2 FQNEAQ. This CDR3 has 17 amino acids. Each CDR3 protein gets one entry after TCRdb re-called the RT-PCR reads with MiXCR. This repertoire shows 650,000 to 800,000 distinct CDR3 sequences, approximately 14% found once; its top ten account for 3.6%. The TCR sequence derives from a female donor in good health, serving as a healthy control. Input material: memory CD4+ T cells from blood. The chain carries TRBV7-8 and TRBJ2-1; TRBD1 or TRBD2 may be the D gene (5 bases each). In DNA form, the CDR3 reads TGTGCCAGCAGCTTCACCCCCGGACACGGGGCCTACAATGAGCAGTTCTTC. This encodes CASSFTPGHGAYNEQFF.